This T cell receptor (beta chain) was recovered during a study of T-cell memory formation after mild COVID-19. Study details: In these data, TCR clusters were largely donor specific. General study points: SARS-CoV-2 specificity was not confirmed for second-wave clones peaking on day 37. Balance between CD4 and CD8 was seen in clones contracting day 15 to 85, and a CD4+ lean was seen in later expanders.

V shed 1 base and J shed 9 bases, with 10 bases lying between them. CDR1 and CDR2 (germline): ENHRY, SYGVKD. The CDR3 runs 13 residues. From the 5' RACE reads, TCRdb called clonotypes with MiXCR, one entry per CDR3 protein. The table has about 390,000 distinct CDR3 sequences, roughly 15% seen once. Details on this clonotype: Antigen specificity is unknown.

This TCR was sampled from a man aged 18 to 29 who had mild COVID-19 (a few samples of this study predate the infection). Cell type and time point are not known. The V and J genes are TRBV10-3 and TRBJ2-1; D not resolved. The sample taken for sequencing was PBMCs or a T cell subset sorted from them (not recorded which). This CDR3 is CAISEWGIGEQFF. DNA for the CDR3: TGTGCCATCAGTGAGTGGGGAATAGGTGAGCAGTTCTTC.